What follows are 30 T cell receptor beta chains derived from one specimen sequenced in a study of control samples from healthy donors and cancer patients. Here immunoSEQ multiplex PCR was the method, and the copy in TCRdb shows in-frame clones only, minus some. The table has about 130,000 clones, more than 85% seen once. Sequencing input: blood. These receptors originate from a man younger than 35 in good health.

The chain carries TRBV28 and TRBJ2-2, with TRBD2 matching 8 bases. V was pared by 7 bases and J by 1 base, with 14 bases of the junction left unmatched. Germline CDR1 reads MDHEN; CDR2 reads SYDVKM. This CDR3 is 18 amino acids long. Here the CDR3 DNA reads TGTGCCAGCACCCGGGAAGGACTAGCACTACGGAACACCGGGGAGCTGTTTTTT. This translates into CASTREGLALRNTGELFF.

The J gene is TRBJ2-1, the V gene TRBV4-1; D is unclear. CDR1 MGHRA and CDR2 YSYEKL come from the germline V gene. V shed 4 bases and J shed 9 bases, with 16 bases lying between them. This CDR3 has 14 amino acids. The CDR3: CASSPYDPAGEQFF. CDR3 nucleotides: TGCGCCAGCAGCCCCTACGACCCGGCAGGTGAGCAGTTCTTC.

The J gene is TRBJ1-2, the V gene TRBV15; unclear D gene. V was shortened by 0 bases and J by 1 base, with 9 bases between the two germline ends. There are 15 residues in the CDR3. Germline lookup yields CDR1 LNHNV and CDR2 YYDKDF (reference sequence). CDR3 nucleotides: TGTGCCACCAGCAGAGATCTCGAGGTTAACTATGGCTACACCTTC. Its protein is CATSRDLEVNYGYTF.

The rearrangement links TRBV7-3 to TRBJ1-2, with 8 nucleotides matching TRBD1. This CDR3 has 13 amino acids. Unmatched junction bases numbered 7, after V lost 5 bases and J lost 8 bases. Germline CDR1 is SGHTA and CDR2 is FQGTGA. CDR3 residues: CASSPGQGNGYTF. DNA of the CDR3: TGTGCCAGCAGCCCCGGACAGGGAAACGGCTACACCTTC.

The chain has TRBV18 and TRBJ2-5, with TRBD2 identical over 10 bases. CDR1 and CDR2 (germline): KGHSH, LQKENI. The CDR3 runs to 16 residues. J gave up 5 bases and V 5 bases, and 11 bases lay outside the gene matches. CDR3 nucleotides: TGTGCCAGCTCATCCCCGGGACTAGCGACGCGGGAGACCCAGTACTTC. As protein: CASSSPGLATRETQYF.

The chain recombines TRBV19 with TRBJ2-5, with D possibly called TRBD1 or TRBD2 (5 bases each). This CDR3 has 13 amino acids. With 6 bases removed from V and 7 bases from J, the gap between germline ends came to 15 bases. CDR1 and CDR2 from the germline V gene are LNHDA and SQIVND (reference sequence). The CDR3 DNA reads TGTGCCAGTAGCAGGGACGTGAGCGGGACCCAGTACTTC. Its protein is CASSRDVSGTQYF.

The chain employs TRBV3-1 (or the pseudogene TRBV3-2) and TRBJ1-6; TRBD1 might be the D (6 bases). This CDR3 comprises 12 residues. Trimming shortened V by 10 bases and J by 4 bases, and 8 bases separated the two germline ends. Germline-derived CDR1 and CDR2 are LGHDT and YNNKEL (reference sequence). CDR3 in DNA: TGTGCCACTGGACAGTATAATTCACCCCTCCACTTT. As protein: CATGQYNSPLHF.

Notes on this clone: Mismatch with germline at one junction end may stem from a read error. The chain uses TRBV19 and TRBJ2-7; TRBD1 matches at 10 bases. Germline assignment: CDR1 LNHDA and CDR2 SQIVND (reference sequence). The CDR3 is made up of 14 amino acids. This CDR3 is CASSPLLGTGASNF. The CDR3 DNA follows: TGTGCCAGTAGTCCCCTCTTGGGGACAGGGGCTTCGAACTTC.

The CDR3 coding sequence is TGTGCCAGCAGCCAAAGGGGAGGCGATGGCTACACCTTC. This encodes CASSQRGGDGYTF. J is TRBJ1-2 and V is TRBV3-1 (or the pseudogene TRBV3-2); D perhaps matches TRBD1 (5 bases). V was cut by 2 bases and J by 6 bases, with 10 bases left in between. Germline V lookup: CDR1 LGHDT, CDR2 YNNKEL (reference sequence). This CDR3 contains 13 residues.

The chain joins TRBV2 to TRBJ1-1; D might be TRBD1 (5 bases). V was trimmed by 4 bases and J by 5 bases, leaving 20 bases between them. Germline loops: CDR1 SNHLY, CDR2 FYNNEI. This CDR3 spans 16 amino acids. In DNA, the CDR3 is TGTGCCAGCAGTGCGAGATGGGGGTTCTTCGGGACTGAAGCTTTCTTT. It codes for CASSARWGFFGTEAFF.

V and J are TRBV5-6 and TRBJ1-2; D remains unclear. V was clipped by 0 bases and J by 0 bases, with 6 bases between them. The CDR3 totals 14 residues. Germline V CDR1 and CDR2: SGHDT, YYEEEE. The CDR3 sequence is CASSLGATNYGYTF. The CDR3 coding sequence is TGTGCCAGCAGCTTGGGGGCGACTAACTATGGCTACACCTTC.

This chain uses TRBV30 with TRBJ1-3, with no clear D. CDR1 and CDR2 (germline): GTSNPN, SVGIG (reference sequence). The CDR3 is 13 residues long. Trimming removed 6 bases from V and 2 bases from J, with 11 bases in between. This CDR3 reads CACPGFPGNTIYF. The CDR3 DNA reads as TGTGCCTGTCCGGGTTTCCCTGGAAACACCATATATTTT.

The genes are TRBV15 and TRBJ1-2; the match to TRBD1 covers 8 bases. The germline V gene encodes CDR1 LNHNV and CDR2 YYDKDF (reference sequence). The CDR3 is 13 amino acids. After removal of 3 bases from V and 7 bases from J, the junction contained 4 bases not matched to a gene. The CDR3 reads CATSSRQGSGYTF. In DNA form, the CDR3 reads TGTGCCACCAGCAGCAGACAGGGGTCTGGCTACACCTTC.

V usage is TRBV20-1 and J usage is TRBJ2-5, with D unclear. Trimming stripped 6 bases from V and 5 bases from J, with 10 bases between. Per the germline V gene, CDR1 is DFQATT and CDR2 is SNEGSKA (reference sequence). The CDR3 extends over 11 amino acids. CDR3 in amino acids: CSAPISETQYF. The CDR3 DNA is TGCAGTGCCCCGATTTCGGAGACCCAGTACTTC.

V usage is TRBV6-5 and J usage is TRBJ2-7; the D call may be TRBD1 or TRBD2 (5 bases each). Trimming pared 8 bases from V and 0 bases from J, leaving 11 bases between. Germline V gives CDR1 MNHEY, CDR2 SVGAGI. This CDR3 comprises 13 residues. Here the CDR3 reads CASRDGTSYEQYF. The CDR3 DNA reads TGTGCCAGCCGAGACGGGACCTCCTACGAGCAGTACTTC.

This clone occurred a few times. The CDR3 coding sequence is TGTGCCAGCAGCCCCCGGACATTTTATGGCGAGCAGTACTTC. It codes for CASSPRTFYGEQYF. The V gene is TRBV5-5, the J gene TRBJ2-7, with D possibly being TRBD1 (5 bases). Per the germline V gene, CDR1 is SGHKS and CDR2 is YYEKEE (reference sequence). Trimming pared 4 bases from V and 6 bases from J, leaving 17 bases between. The CDR3 covers 14 residues.

The CDR3 DNA reads as TGCAGCTCTAAGGGGTTGGGTTACAATGAGCAGTTCTTC. Translation: CSSKGLGYNEQFF. The chain couples TRBV29-1 to TRBJ2-1, with a weak D call TRBD1 (5 bases). The CDR3 covers 13 residues. V lost 8 bases, J lost 4 bases, and 15 bases lay in between. CDR1 and CDR2 (germline): SQVTM, ANQGSEA.

V usage is TRBV7-9 and J usage is TRBJ1-1; TRBD1 matches 8 bases. This CDR3 has 14 residues. J lost 4 bases, V lost 3 bases, and 4 bases had no gene match. In germline, CDR1 is SEHNR, CDR2 FQNEAQ (reference sequence). For the CDR3, the DNA is TGTGCCAGCAGCTTCATCGACAGGGGCACTGAAGCTTTCTTT. It is translated as CASSFIDRGTEAFF.

The V call is TRBV18, the J call TRBJ1-1, with TRBD1 as a possible D gene (5 bases). The CDR3 loop spans 15 amino acids. V was trimmed by 4 bases and J by 2 bases, leaving 14 bases between them. CDR1 and CDR2 (germline): KGHSH, LQKENI. The CDR3 loop is CASSQGKGLNTEAFF. The CDR3 DNA follows: TGTGCCAGCTCACAGGGGAAGGGTTTAAACACTGAAGCTTTCTTT.

The V gene is TRBV6-2 or TRBV6-3, the J gene TRBJ2-3, with 9 bases lining up with TRBD2. Germline assignment: CDR1 MNHEY and CDR2 SVGEGT. The trim removed 2 bases at V and 4 bases at J, leaving 4 bases unmatched. The CDR3 is 15 residues long. The CDR3 is CASSYLSGGPDTQYF. Written as DNA, the CDR3 is TGTGCCAGCAGTTACCTTAGCGGGGGCCCAGATACGCAGTATTTT.

The CDR3: CASSLALTGGTEAFF. DNA for the CDR3: TGCGCCAGCAGCTTGGCCCTGACAGGGGGGACTGAAGCTTTCTTT. The genes are TRBV5-1 and TRBJ1-1; TRBD1 agrees at 9 bases. With V trimmed by 0 bases and J by 5 bases, 5 bases remained unmatched. The germline V gene encodes CDR1 SGHRS and CDR2 YFSETQ. CDR3 length: 15 amino acids.

This clone was seen only once. The chain uses TRBV6-1 and TRBJ1-3; D is ambiguous. The CDR3 has 14 residues. Germline CDR1 and CDR2: MNHNS and SASEGT. V lost 3 bases and J lost 0, with 6 bases in between. This CDR3 reads CASSDSNSGNTIYF. CDR3 bases: TGTGCCAGCAGTGACAGCAACTCTGGAAACACCATATATTTT.

J is TRBJ1-4 and V is TRBV10-3, with 7 nucleotides matching TRBD1. From germline, CDR1 is ENHRY and CDR2 SYGVKD. The CDR3 has 14 amino acids. The ends lost 2 bases at V and 7 bases at J; junction bases unmatched: 4. CDR3 loop: CAISEDREGEKLFF. The CDR3 DNA follows: TGTGCCATCAGTGAGGACAGGGAGGGTGAAAAACTGTTTTTT.

The gene calls are TRBV5-6 and TRBJ1-6; 7 positions agree with TRBD1. This CDR3 has 14 amino acids. Per germline, CDR1 SGHDT and CDR2 YYEEEE. J was trimmed by 7 bases and V by 3 bases; bases with no gene match: 4. The CDR3 region has the DNA TGTGCCAGCAGCTCGACAGGGATGAATTCACCCCTCCACTTT. Its translation: CASSSTGMNSPLHF. The entire variable domain, with the rest obtained from reference TRBV5-6 and TRBJ1-6, is as follows: DAGVTQSPTHLIKTRGQQVTLRCSPKSGHDTVSWYQQALGQGPQFIFQYYEEEERQRGNFPDRFSGHQFPNYSSELNVNALLLGDSALYLCASSSTGMNSPLHFGNGTRLTVT.

The table lists this clone with a count of one. This chain joins TRBV7-2 and TRBJ2-5; possibly TRBD2 for D (5 bases). The germline V and J ends were trimmed by 5 bases and 7 bases, with 11 bases remaining between them. Germline V CDR1 and CDR2: SGHTA, FQGNSA. The length of the CDR3 is 12 residues. The DNA of the CDR3 is TGTGCCAGCAGCCACTTCCGGGGGACCCAGTACTTC. Amino acid sequence: CASSHFRGTQYF.

The rearrangement uses TRBV5-1 and TRBJ1-5, with 7 bases lining up with TRBD1. V gave up 0 bases and J gave up 0 bases; unmatched junction bases: 3. Germline V gene sequence: CDR1 SGHRS, CDR2 YFSETQ. The CDR3 is 16 amino acids. The DNA for the CDR3 is TGCGCCAGCAGCTTGGGGGACAGAAATAGCAATCAGCCCCAGCATTTT. Translation: CASSLGDRNSNQPQHF.

V is TRBV4-1 and J is TRBJ2-2; no clear D gene. The germline gives CDR1 MGHRA, CDR2 YSYEKL. Trimming removed 0 bases from V and 6 bases from J, with 11 bases in between. The CDR3 is 15 amino acids. CDR3 loop: CASSQDRARSGELFF. CDR3 DNA sequence: TGCGCCAGCAGCCAAGATCGAGCGAGATCCGGGGAGCTGTTTTTT.

The chain is built from TRBV5-1 and TRBJ1-2; TRBD1 matches at 7 bases. The CDR3 is 13 amino acids. With V trimmed by 3 bases and J by 8 bases, 7 bases remained unmatched. CDR1 SGHRS and CDR2 YFSETQ come from the germline V gene. CDR3 DNA sequence: TGCGCCAGCAGCTCGACAGGGAGGGGAGGCTACACCTTC. This codes for CASSSTGRGGYTF.

The V call is TRBV3-1 (or the pseudogene TRBV3-2), the J call TRBJ1-4; TRBD1 matches at 8 bases. This CDR3 has 16 amino acids. V was clipped by 1 base and J by 10 bases; unmatched bases: 11. From germline, CDR1 is LGHDT and CDR2 YNNKEL (reference sequence). This CDR3 reads CASSQGTGPSLGKLFF. CDR3 DNA: TGTGCCAGCAGCCAAGGGACAGGGCCTTCCTTGGGAAAACTGTTTTTT.

This chain joins TRBV7-9 and TRBJ1-6; D is possibly TRBD1 (5 bases). The length of the CDR3 is 13 residues. V lost 8 bases to trimming and J lost 5 bases, with 10 bases between them. Germline V gene sequence: CDR1 SEHNR, CDR2 FQNEAQ (reference sequence). The CDR3 loop is CASWGPDNSPLHF. For the CDR3, the DNA is TGTGCCAGCTGGGGACCGGATAATTCACCCCTCCACTTT.